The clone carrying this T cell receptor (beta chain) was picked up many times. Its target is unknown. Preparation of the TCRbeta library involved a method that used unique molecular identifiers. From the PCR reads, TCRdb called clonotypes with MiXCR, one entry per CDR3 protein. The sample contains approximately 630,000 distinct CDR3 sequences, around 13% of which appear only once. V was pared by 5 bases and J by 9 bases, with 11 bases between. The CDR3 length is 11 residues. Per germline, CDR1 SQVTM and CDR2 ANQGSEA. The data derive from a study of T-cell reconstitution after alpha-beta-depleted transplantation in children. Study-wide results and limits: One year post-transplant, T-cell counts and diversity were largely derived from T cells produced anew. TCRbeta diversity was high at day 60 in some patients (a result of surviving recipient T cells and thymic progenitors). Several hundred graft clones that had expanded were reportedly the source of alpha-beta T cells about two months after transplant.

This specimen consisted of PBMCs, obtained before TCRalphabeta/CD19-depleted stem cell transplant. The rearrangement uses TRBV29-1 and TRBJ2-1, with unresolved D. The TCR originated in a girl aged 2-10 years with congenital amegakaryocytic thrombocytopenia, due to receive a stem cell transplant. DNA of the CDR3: TGCAGCGTTAGGCCCGCCGGTGAGCAGTTCTTC. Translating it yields CSVRPAGEQFF.